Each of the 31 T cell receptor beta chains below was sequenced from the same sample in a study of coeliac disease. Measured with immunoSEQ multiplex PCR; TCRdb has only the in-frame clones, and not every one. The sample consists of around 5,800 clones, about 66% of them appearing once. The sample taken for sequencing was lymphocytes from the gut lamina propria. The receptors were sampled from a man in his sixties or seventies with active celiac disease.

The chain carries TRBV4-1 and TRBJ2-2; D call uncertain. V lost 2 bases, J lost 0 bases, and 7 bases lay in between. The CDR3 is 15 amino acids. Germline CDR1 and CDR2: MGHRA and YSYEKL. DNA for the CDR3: TGCGCCAGCAGCCAACACACCTCGAACACCGGGGAGCTGTTTTTT. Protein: CASSQHTSNTGELFF.

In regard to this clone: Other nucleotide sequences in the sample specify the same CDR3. The CDR3 protein is CASSSDRVTEAFF. For the CDR3, the DNA is TGTGCCAGTAGTAGCGACAGGGTTACTGAAGCTTTCTTT. The chain joins TRBV19 to TRBJ1-1; 7 bases match TRBD1. J lost 5 bases, V lost 4 bases, and 4 bases had no gene match. Germline CDR1 and CDR2: LNHDA and SQIVND (reference sequence). The length of the CDR3 is 13 residues.

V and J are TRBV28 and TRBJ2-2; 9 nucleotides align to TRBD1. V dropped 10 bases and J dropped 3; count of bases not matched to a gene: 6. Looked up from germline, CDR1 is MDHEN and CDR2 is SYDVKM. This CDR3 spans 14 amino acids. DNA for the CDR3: TGTGCCACCTCCGGACAGGGGTACACCGGGGAGCTGTTTTTT. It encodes CATSGQGYTGELFF.

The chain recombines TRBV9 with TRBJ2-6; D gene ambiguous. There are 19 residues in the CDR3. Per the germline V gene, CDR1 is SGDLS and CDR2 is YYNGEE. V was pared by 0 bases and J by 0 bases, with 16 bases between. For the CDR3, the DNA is TGTGCCAGCAGCGTAGGTATTCGAGGAACTCTCTCTGGGGCCAACGTCCTGACTTTC. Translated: CASSVGIRGTLSGANVLTF.

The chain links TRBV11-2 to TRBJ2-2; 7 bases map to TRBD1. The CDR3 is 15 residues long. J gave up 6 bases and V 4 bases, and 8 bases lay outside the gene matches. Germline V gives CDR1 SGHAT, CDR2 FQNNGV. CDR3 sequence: CASSCDRVGPGELFF. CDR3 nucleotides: TGTGCCAGCAGCTGTGACAGGGTGGGGCCCGGGGAGCTGTTTTTT.

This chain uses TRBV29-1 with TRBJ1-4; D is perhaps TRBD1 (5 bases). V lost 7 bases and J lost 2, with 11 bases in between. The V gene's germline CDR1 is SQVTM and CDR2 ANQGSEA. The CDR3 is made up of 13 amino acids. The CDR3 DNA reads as TGCAGCGCTAGGGGTTCCACTAATGAAAAACTGTTTTTT. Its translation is CSARGSTNEKLFF. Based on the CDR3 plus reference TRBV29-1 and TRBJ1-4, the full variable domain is SAVISQKPSRDICQRGTSLTIQCQVDSQVTMMFWYRQQPGQSLTLIATANQGSEATYESGFVIDKFPISRPNLTFSTLTVSNMSPEDSSIYLCSARGSTNEKLFFGSGTQLSVL.

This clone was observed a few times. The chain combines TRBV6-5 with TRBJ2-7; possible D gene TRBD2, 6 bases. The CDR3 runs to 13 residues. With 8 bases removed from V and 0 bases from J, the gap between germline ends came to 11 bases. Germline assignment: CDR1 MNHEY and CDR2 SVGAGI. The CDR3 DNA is TGTGCCAGCCATCGGGGGTACTCCTACGAGCAGTACTTC. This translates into CASHRGYSYEQYF.

The CDR3 is CSGAGQQYTEAFF. CDR3 nucleotides: TGCAGCGGGGCAGGACAGCAATACACTGAAGCTTTCTTT. The rearrangement links TRBV29-1 to TRBJ1-1; TRBD1 might be the D (6 bases). Trimming cost V 7 bases and J 3 bases, with 15 bases left between them. Looked up from germline, CDR1 is SQVTM and CDR2 is ANQGSEA. This CDR3 contains 13 residues.

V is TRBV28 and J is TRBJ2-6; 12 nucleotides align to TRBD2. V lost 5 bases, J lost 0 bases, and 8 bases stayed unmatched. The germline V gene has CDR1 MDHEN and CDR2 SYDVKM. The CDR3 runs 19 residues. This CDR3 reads CASSQGLAGIRSGANVLTF. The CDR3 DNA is TGTGCCAGCAGTCAGGGACTAGCGGGTATACGCTCTGGGGCCAACGTCCTGACTTTC. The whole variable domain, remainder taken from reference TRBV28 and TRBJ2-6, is DVKVTQSSRYLVKRTGEKVFLECVQDMDHENMFWYRQDPGLGLRLIYFSYDVKMKEKGDIPEGYSVSREKKERFSLILESASTNQTSMYLCASSQGLAGIRSGANVLTFGAGSRLTVL.

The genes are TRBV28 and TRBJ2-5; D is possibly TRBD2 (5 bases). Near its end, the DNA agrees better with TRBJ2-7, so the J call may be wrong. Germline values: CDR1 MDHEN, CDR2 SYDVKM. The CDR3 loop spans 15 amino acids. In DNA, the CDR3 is TGTGCCAGCAGTTTACCCGACGGGATCCGCTACGAGCAGTACTTC. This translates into CASSLPDGIRYEQYF.

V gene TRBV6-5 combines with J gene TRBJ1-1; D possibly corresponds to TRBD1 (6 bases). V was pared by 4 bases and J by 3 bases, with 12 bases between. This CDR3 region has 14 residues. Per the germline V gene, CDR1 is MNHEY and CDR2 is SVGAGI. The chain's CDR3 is CASSLQGPDTEAFF. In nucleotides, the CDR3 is TGTGCCAGCAGTTTGCAGGGGCCGGACACTGAAGCTTTCTTT.

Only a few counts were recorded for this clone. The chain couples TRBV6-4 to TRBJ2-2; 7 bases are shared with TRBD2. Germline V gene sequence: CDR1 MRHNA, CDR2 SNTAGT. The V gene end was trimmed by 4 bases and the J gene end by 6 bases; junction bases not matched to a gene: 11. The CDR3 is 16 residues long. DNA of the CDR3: TGTGCCAGCAGTGTAGAAGCGGGGCGCGTTCCCGGGGAGCTGTTTTTT. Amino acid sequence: CASSVEAGRVPGELFF.

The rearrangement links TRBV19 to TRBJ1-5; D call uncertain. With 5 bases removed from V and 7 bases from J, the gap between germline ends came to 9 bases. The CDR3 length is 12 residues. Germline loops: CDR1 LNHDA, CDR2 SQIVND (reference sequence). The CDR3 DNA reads TGTGCCAGTAGTCTCAACAGACAGCCCCAGCATTTT. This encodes CASSLNRQPQHF.

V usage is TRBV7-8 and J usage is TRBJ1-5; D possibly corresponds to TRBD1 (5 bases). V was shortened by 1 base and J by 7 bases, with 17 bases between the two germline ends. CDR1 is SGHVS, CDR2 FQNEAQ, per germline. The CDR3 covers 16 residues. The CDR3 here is CASSLVPVSGDQPQHF. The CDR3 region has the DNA TGTGCCAGCAGCTTAGTCCCCGTCTCGGGGGACCAGCCCCAGCATTTT. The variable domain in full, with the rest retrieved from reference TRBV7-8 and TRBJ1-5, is GAGVSQSPRYKVAKRGQDVALRCDPISGHVSLFWYQQALGQGPEFLTYFQNEAQLDKSGLPSDRFFAERPEGSVSTLKIQRTQQEDSAVYLCASSLVPVSGDQPQHFGDGTRLSIL.

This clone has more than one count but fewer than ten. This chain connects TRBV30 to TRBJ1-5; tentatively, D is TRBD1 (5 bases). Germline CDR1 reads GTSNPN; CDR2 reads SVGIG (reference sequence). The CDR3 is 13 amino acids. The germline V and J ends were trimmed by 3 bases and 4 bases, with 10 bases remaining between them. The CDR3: CAWSPDTNQPQHF. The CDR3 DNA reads TGTGCCTGGAGCCCGGACACTAATCAGCCCCAGCATTTT.

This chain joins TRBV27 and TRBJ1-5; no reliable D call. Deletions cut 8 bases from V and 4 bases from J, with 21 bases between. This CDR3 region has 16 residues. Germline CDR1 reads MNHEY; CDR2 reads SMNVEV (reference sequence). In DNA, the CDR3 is TGTGCCAGCCGCCCCGGTTTGAACAGTGATAATCAGCCCCAGCATTTT. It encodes CASRPGLNSDNQPQHF.

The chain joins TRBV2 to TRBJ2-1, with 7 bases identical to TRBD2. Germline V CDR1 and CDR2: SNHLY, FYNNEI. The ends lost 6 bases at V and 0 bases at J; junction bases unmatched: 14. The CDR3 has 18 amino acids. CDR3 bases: TGTGCCAGCAGGGGTCCTAGCGGAAACACCAACTCCTACAATGAGCAGTTCTTC. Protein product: CASRGPSGNTNSYNEQFF.

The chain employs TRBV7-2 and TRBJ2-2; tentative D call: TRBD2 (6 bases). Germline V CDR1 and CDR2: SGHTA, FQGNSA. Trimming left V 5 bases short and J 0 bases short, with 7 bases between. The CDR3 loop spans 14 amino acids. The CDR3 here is CASSRDSNTGELFF. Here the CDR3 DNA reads TGTGCCAGCAGCCGGGACTCGAACACCGGGGAGCTGTTTTTT.

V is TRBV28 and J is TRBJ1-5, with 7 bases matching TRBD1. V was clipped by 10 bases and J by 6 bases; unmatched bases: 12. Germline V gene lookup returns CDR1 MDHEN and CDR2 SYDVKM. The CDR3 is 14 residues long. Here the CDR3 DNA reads TGTGCCACTCGACAGGGATCAATAGGTCAGCCCCAGCATTTT. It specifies CATRQGSIGQPQHF.

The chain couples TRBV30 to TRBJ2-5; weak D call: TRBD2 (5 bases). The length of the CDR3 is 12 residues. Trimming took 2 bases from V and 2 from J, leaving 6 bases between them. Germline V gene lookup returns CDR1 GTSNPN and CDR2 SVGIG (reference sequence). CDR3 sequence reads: CAWSRGQETQYF. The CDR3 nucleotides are TGTGCCTGGAGTCGGGGACAAGAGACCCAGTACTTC.

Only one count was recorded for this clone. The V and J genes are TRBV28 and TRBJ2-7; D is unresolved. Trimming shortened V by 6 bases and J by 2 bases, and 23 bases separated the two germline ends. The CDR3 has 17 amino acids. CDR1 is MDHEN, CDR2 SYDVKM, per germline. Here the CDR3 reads CASSPRALSVWPYEQYF. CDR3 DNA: TGTGCCAGCAGCCCCCGTGCCCTTTCCGTATGGCCCTACGAGCAGTACTTC.

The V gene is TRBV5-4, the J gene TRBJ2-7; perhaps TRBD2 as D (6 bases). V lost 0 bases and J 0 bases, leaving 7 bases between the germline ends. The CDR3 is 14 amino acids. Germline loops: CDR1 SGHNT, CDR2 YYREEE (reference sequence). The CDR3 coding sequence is TGTGCCAGCAGCTTGGGGAGGGGCTCCTACGAGCAGTACTTC. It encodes CASSLGRGSYEQYF.

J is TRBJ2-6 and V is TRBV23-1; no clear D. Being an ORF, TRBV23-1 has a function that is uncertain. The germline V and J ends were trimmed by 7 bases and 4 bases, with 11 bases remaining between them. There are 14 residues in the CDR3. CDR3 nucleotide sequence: TGCGCCAGCACCTCAATGGCCGGGGCCAACGTCCTGACTTTC. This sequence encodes CASTSMAGANVLTF.

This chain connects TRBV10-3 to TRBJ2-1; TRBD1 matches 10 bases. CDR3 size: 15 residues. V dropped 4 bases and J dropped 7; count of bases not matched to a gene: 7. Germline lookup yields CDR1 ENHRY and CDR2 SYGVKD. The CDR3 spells CAISVGTGDMNEQFF. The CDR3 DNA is TGTGCCATCAGTGTTGGGACAGGGGATATGAATGAGCAGTTCTTC.

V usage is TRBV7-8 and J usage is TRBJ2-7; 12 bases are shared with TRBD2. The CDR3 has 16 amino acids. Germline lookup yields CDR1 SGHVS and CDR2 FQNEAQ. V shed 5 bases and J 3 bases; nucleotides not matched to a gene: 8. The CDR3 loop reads CASSPEGGLAGYEQYF. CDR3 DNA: TGTGCCAGCAGCCCGGAAGGGGGACTAGCGGGCTACGAGCAGTACTTC.

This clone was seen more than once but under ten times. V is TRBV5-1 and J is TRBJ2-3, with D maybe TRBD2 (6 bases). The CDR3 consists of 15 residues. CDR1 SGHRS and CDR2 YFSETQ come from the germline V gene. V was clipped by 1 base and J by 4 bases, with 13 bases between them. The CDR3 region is CASSLHGRSPDTQYF. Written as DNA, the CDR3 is TGCGCCAGCAGCTTGCACGGGAGATCCCCAGATACGCAGTATTTT.

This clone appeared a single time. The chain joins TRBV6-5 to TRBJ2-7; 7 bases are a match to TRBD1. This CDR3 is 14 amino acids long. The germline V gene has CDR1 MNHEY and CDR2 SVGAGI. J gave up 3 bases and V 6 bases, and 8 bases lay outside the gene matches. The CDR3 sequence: CASRKDREDYEQYF. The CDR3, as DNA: TGTGCCAGCAGAAAAGACAGGGAAGACTACGAGCAGTACTTC.

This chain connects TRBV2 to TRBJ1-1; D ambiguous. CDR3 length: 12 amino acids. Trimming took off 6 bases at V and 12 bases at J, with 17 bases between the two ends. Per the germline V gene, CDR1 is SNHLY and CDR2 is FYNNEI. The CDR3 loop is CASSDDKGQPFF. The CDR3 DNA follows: TGTGCCAGCAGCGACGACAAAGGCCAGCCTTTCTTT.

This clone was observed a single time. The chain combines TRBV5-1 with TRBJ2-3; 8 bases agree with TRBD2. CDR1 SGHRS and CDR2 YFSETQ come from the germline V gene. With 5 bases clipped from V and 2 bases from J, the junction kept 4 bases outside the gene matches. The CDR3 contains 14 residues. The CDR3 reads CASRSGGLTDTQYF. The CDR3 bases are TGCGCCAGCAGGTCGGGGGGGCTCACAGATACGCAGTATTTT.

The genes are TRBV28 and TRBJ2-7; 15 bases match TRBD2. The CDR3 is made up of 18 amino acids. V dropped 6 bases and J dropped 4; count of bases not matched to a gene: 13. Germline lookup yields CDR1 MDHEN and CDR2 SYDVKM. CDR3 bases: TGTGCCAGCAGCCGGCCGGGACTAGCGGGAGGTAAGGCGTACGAGCAGTACTTC. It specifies CASSRPGLAGGKAYEQYF.

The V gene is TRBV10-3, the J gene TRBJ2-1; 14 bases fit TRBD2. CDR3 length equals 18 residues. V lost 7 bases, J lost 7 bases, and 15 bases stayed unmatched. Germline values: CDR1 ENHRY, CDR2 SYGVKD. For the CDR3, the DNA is TGTGCCATCAACGGCGGCCCCGGGACTAGCGGGGGAGGGAATGAGCAGTTCTTC. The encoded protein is CAINGGPGTSGGGNEQFF.